These 24 T cell receptor beta chains were sequenced from one sample in a study of blood T cell repertoires in COVID-19. Here immunoSEQ multiplex PCR was the method, and the copy in TCRdb shows in-frame clones only, minus some. This table has roughly 32,000 clones, around 86% appearing once. Sequences were obtained from peripheral blood. The receptor set was obtained from a man in his sixties with active COVID-19.

The chain joins TRBV5-1 to TRBJ2-5; 9 bases align to TRBD1. This CDR3 is built from 14 residues. The J segment lost 4 bases and the V segment lost 3 bases, leaving 4 bases of the junction unmatched. Germline lookup yields CDR1 SGHRS and CDR2 YFSETQ. The CDR3 coding sequence is TGCGCCAGCAGCTCGGGACAGGGCACAGAGACCCAGTACTTC. Amino acids: CASSSGQGTETQYF.

CDR3 sequence (DNA): TGTGCCAGTAGTATTGCCTTTGGGACAGGGGGCAATGAGCAGTTCTTC. It translates to CASSIAFGTGGNEQFF. The rearrangement links TRBV19 to TRBJ2-1; 11 positions agree with TRBD1. The V gene end was trimmed by 3 bases and the J gene end by 6 bases; junction bases not matched to a gene: 7. CDR1 and CDR2 (germline): LNHDA, SQIVND (reference sequence). The CDR3 sequence is 16 residues long.

The V and J genes are TRBV14 and TRBJ2-7, with 9 bases lining up with TRBD2. Germline V gene sequence: CDR1 SGHDN, CDR2 FVKESK. The V segment lost 1 base and the J segment 9 bases; nucleotides outside the gene matches: 10. The CDR3 contains 15 residues. Here the CDR3 DNA reads TGTGCCAGCAGCCAAGTAGCGGGGGCTCTGTCCTCGCAGTACTTC. Translated: CASSQVAGALSSQYF.

This sequence joins TRBV19 and TRBJ2-7, with 14 bases lining up with TRBD2. Germline V gene sequence: CDR1 LNHDA, CDR2 SQIVND (reference sequence). Losses at the gene ends were 6 bases for V and 6 bases for J; bases not matched to a gene: 4. The CDR3 is 14 amino acids. CDR3: CASSLGLAGGEQYF. The CDR3 nucleotides read TGTGCCAGTAGCCTAGGACTAGCGGGAGGCGAGCAGTACTTC. Full variable domain (rest looked up from reference TRBV19 and TRBJ2-7): DGGITQSPKYLFRKEGQNVTLSCEQNLNHDAMYWYRQDPGQGLRLIYYSQIVNDFQKGDIAEGYSVSREKKESFPLTVTSAQKNPTAFYLCASSLGLAGGEQYFGPGTRLTVT.

J is TRBJ2-3 and V is TRBV7-3; D may be TRBD2 (6 bases). CDR1 is SGHTA and CDR2 is FQGTGA in the germline V gene. CDR3 length equals 15 residues. The V end was cut by 4 bases, the J end by 0 bases, with 11 bases between. The CDR3 here is CASSSLAASTDTQYF. The DNA of the CDR3 is TGTGCCAGCAGCTCCTTAGCGGCTAGCACAGATACGCAGTATTTT.

The chain joins TRBV5-5 to TRBJ2-5; TRBD1 matches 8 bases. This CDR3 comprises 13 residues. V lost 3 bases and J lost 6; bases outside the gene matches: 4. Germline CDR1 SGHKS, CDR2 YYEKEE (reference sequence). The CDR3 coding sequence is TGTGCCAGCAGCTCGACAGGGGCAAAGACCCAGTACTTC. The encoded protein is CASSSTGAKTQYF.

The rearrangement links TRBV12-3 or TRBV12-4 to TRBJ2-1; D perhaps matches TRBD2 (5 bases). The V end lost 1 base, the J end lost 6 bases, and 7 bases lay between the germline ends. This CDR3 comprises 13 residues. The CDR3 is CASSLERGNEQFF. CDR3 in DNA: TGTGCCAGCAGTTTAGAACGGGGCAATGAGCAGTTCTTC.

V usage is TRBV7-2 and J usage is TRBJ2-5, with TRBD2 matching 10 bases. Per germline, CDR1 SGHTA and CDR2 FQGNSA. V gave up 5 bases and J gave up 5 bases; unmatched junction bases: 8. The CDR3 runs 15 residues. CDR3 loop: CASSRGLANRETQYF. The CDR3 DNA follows: TGTGCCAGCAGCCGGGGACTAGCGAATCGGGAGACCCAGTACTTC.

The chain links TRBV19 to TRBJ2-2; D is ambiguous. CDR1 LNHDA and CDR2 SQIVND come from the germline V gene (reference sequence). V was pared by 4 bases and J by 7 bases, with 10 bases between. The CDR3 consists of 13 residues. The CDR3: CASSTKPGGELFF. The CDR3 DNA reads as TGTGCCAGTAGTACCAAGCCTGGCGGGGAGCTGTTTTTT.

There are a few counts of this clone. This sequence joins TRBV10-1 and TRBJ1-6; 9 positions agree with TRBD1. The CDR3 covers 13 residues. Germline CDR1 WNHNN, CDR2 SYGVQD (reference sequence). The trim removed 3 bases at V and 12 bases at J, leaving 3 bases unmatched. CDR3 in amino acids: CASSDGTGIPLHF. The DNA of the CDR3 is TGCGCCAGCAGTGATGGGACAGGGATACCCCTCCACTTT.

The gene calls are TRBV11-2 and TRBJ2-3; 10 positions agree with TRBD2. The CDR3 sequence is 15 residues long. The trim removed 5 bases at V and 5 bases at J, leaving 7 bases unmatched. Germline-derived CDR1 and CDR2 are SGHAT and FQNNGV. The DNA of the CDR3 is TGTGCCAGCAGCAACAGCGGGAGGGCGTTAGATACGCAGTATTTT. Amino acids: CASSNSGRALDTQYF.

The CDR3: CASRRRDRSGPRTHTGELFF. The CDR3 nucleotides are TGTGCCAGTAGGCGACGGGACAGGTCGGGCCCGAGGACGCACACCGGGGAGCTGTTTTTT. The chain joins TRBV19 to TRBJ2-2; TRBD1 matches at 8 bases. CDR1 is LNHDA, CDR2 SQIVND, per germline (reference sequence). The CDR3 runs to 20 residues. V lost 6 bases and J lost 3; bases outside the gene matches: 21.

This sequence joins TRBV7-9 and TRBJ2-7; TRBD2 might be the D (6 bases). Trimming took 5 bases from V and 0 from J, leaving 11 bases between them. The CDR3 is 14 amino acids. Looked up from germline, CDR1 is SEHNR and CDR2 is FQNEAQ (reference sequence). CDR3 region: CASSPKRVSYEQYF. CDR3 sequence (DNA): TGTGCCAGCAGCCCCAAGCGGGTCTCCTACGAGCAGTACTTC.

The chain links TRBV18 to TRBJ2-2; D is unclear. The length of the CDR3 is 15 residues. Germline-derived CDR1 and CDR2 are KGHSH and LQKENI. V lost 8 bases to trimming and J lost 0 bases, with 13 bases between them. The CDR3 DNA follows: TGTGCCAGCCCCCAAATGGGCCCGAACACCGGGGAGCTGTTTTTT. Protein product: CASPQMGPNTGELFF.

This clone was picked up one time. This chain connects TRBV5-1 to TRBJ2-1, with D possibly being TRBD2 (6 bases). The V end lost 3 bases, the J end lost 6 bases, and 10 bases lay between the germline ends. The length of the CDR3 is 13 residues. Germline V gives CDR1 SGHRS, CDR2 YFSETQ. CDR3 protein: CASSSFSGNEQFF. The CDR3 DNA is TGCGCCAGCAGCTCGTTTAGCGGCAATGAGCAGTTCTTC.

The chain employs TRBV7-2 and TRBJ2-1, with D unclear. The CDR3 spans 13 residues. Between the trimmed V and J ends, which lost 3 bases and 5 bases, there was a span of 8 bases. Germline values: CDR1 SGHTA, CDR2 FQGNSA. CDR3 protein: CASSFETNNEQFF. CDR3 nucleotide sequence: TGTGCCAGCAGCTTCGAAACTAACAATGAGCAGTTCTTC.

The chain couples TRBV7-7 to TRBJ2-3; 9 nucleotides match TRBD2. The CDR3 has 16 amino acids. Trimming removed 3 bases from V and 3 bases from J; junction bases left unmatched: 7. Germline CDR1 and CDR2: SSHAT and FNYEAQ (reference sequence). For the CDR3, the DNA is TGTGCCAGCAGCTTGCTCGGAGCGGGGGGAACAGATACGCAGTATTTT. Translating it yields CASSLLGAGGTDTQYF.

This chain connects TRBV28 to TRBJ2-7, with a weak D call TRBD1 (6 bases). The germline CDR1 and CDR2 sequences are MDHEN and SYDVKM. Deletions cut 6 bases from V and 3 bases from J, with 12 bases between. The CDR3 sequence is 13 residues long. CDR3 bases: TGTGCCAGCAGCTCAGGACAGCTCTACGAGCAGTACTTC. Translation: CASSSGQLYEQYF.

The chain carries TRBV6-5 and TRBJ2-5; D might be TRBD2 (5 bases). V gave up 6 bases and J gave up 5 bases, with 16 bases separating them. CDR1 and CDR2 from the germline V gene are MNHEY and SVGAGI. The CDR3 sequence is 14 residues long. CDR3 sequence reads: CASRMPGGGETQYF. CDR3 nucleotides: TGTGCCAGCAGGATGCCCGGAGGCGGCGAGACCCAGTACTTC.

The chain employs TRBV5-4 and TRBJ2-5; TRBD1 aligns across 7 bases. The CDR3 runs 14 residues. After removal of 0 bases from V and 5 bases from J, the junction contained 4 bases not matched to a gene. Germline V gene data show CDR1 as SGHNT and CDR2 as YYREEE (reference sequence). The CDR3 loop reads CASSLGGGGETQYF. DNA for the CDR3: TGTGCCAGCAGCTTGGGAGGGGGCGGTGAGACCCAGTACTTC.

The chain couples TRBV14 to TRBJ2-4; possibly TRBD2 for D (5 bases). Germline V gene lookup returns CDR1 SGHDN and CDR2 FVKESK. The V end lost 1 base, the J end lost 12 bases, and 13 bases lay between the germline ends. The CDR3 consists of 13 residues. Here the CDR3 DNA reads TGTGCCAGCAGCCAAGGGGAGTGGCTCTATCAGTACTTC. This sequence encodes CASSQGEWLYQYF. The full variable domain, rest sourced from reference TRBV14 and TRBJ2-4, is EAGVTQFPSHSVIEKGQTVTLRCDPISGHDNLYWYRRVMGKEIKFLLHFVKESKQDESGMPNNRFLAERTGGTYSTLKVQPAELEDSGVYFCASSQGEWLYQYFGAGTRLSVL.

This rearrangement joins TRBV19 to TRBJ2-3; 10 nucleotides align to TRBD2. The V and J ends lost 5 bases and 4 bases, in that order; junction bases with no gene match: 15. CDR1 is LNHDA and CDR2 is SQIVND in the germline V gene (reference sequence). This CDR3 is built from 18 residues. The CDR3 reads CASSGPSGGHPQADTQYF. The CDR3 bases are TGTGCCAGTAGTGGGCCTAGCGGGGGCCACCCTCAAGCAGATACGCAGTATTTT.

V gene TRBV6-2 or TRBV6-3 combines with J gene TRBJ1-4, with unresolved D. The V gene's germline CDR1 is MNHEY and CDR2 SVGEGT. The CDR3 is made up of 19 amino acids. Trimming took off 0 bases at V and 4 bases at J, with 21 bases between the two ends. CDR3 loop: CASSYSIALPGSGNEKLFF. CDR3 nucleotides: TGTGCCAGCAGTTACTCGATCGCCCTCCCGGGGTCGGGTAATGAAAAACTGTTTTTT.

The chain is built from TRBV6-2 or TRBV6-3 and TRBJ1-2, with TRBD1 matching 10 bases. CDR1 is MNHEY and CDR2 is SVGEGT in the germline V gene. With V trimmed by 4 bases and J by 6 bases, 8 bases remained unmatched. The CDR3 is 15 residues long. The CDR3 DNA follows: TGTGCCAGCAGTTCCCGGGGACAGGGGATAGATGGCTACACCTTC. It yields the protein CASSSRGQGIDGYTF.